This passage covers 23 T cell receptor beta chains from one sample sequenced in a study of blood T cell repertoires in COVID-19. Repertoires were generated with immunoSEQ multiplex PCR, while TCRdb's copy carries only in-frame clones and drops some. The sample lists a few hundred thousand clones; around four fifths were seen once. The sequenced sample consisted of peripheral blood. All receptors come from a woman between 45 and 65 years old with acute or convalescent COVID-19.

The J gene is TRBJ2-1, the V gene TRBV6-6; 7 bases align to TRBD2. The J segment lost 8 bases and the V segment lost 6 bases, leaving 7 bases of the junction unmatched. The CDR3 totals 13 residues. Germline lookup yields CDR1 MNHNY and CDR2 SVGAGI (reference sequence). CDR3 sequence (DNA): TGTGCCAGCAGGGGGGGGACTCCCCATGAGCAGTTCTTC. This encodes CASRGGTPHEQFF.

V usage is TRBV10-1 and J usage is TRBJ2-5, with D maybe TRBD2 (6 bases). V gave up 2 bases and J gave up 2 bases, with 9 bases separating them. The CDR3 extends over 14 amino acids. Germline loops: CDR1 WNHNN, CDR2 SYGVQD (reference sequence). The CDR3 nucleotides are TGCGCCAGCAGTGAGGGGAGGCGACAAGAGACCCAGTACTTC. It specifies CASSEGRRQETQYF.

J is TRBJ1-2 and V is TRBV25-1; TRBD1 matches at 9 bases. The CDR3 runs to 13 residues. Germline loops: CDR1 MGHDK, CDR2 SYGVNS. The trim removed 8 bases at V and 6 bases at J, leaving 7 bases unmatched. CDR3 in DNA: TGTGCCAGCGGCCGGGACAGGGAAAATGGCTACACCTTC. Its protein product is CASGRDRENGYTF.

This clone appeared once. The V and J genes are TRBV14 and TRBJ2-1; 10 bases agree with TRBD2. Germline V gives CDR1 SGHDN, CDR2 FVKESK. V shed 0 bases and J 15 bases; nucleotides not matched to a gene: 14. The CDR3 has 16 residues. The chain's CDR3 is CASSQDQASGRIRRFF. The DNA of the CDR3 is TGTGCCAGCAGCCAAGATCAGGCTAGCGGGAGAATCCGGCGGTTCTTC. The full variable domain, rest sourced from reference TRBV14 and TRBJ2-1, is EAGVTQFPSHSVIEKGQTVTLRCDPISGHDNLYWYRRVMGKEIKFLLHFVKESKQDESGMPNNRFLAERTGGTYSTLKVQPAELEDSGVYFCASSQDQASGRIRRFFGPGTRLTVL.

In this sample, this clone turned up a few times. The rearrangement links TRBV6-5 to TRBJ1-1, with D hard to call. This CDR3 region has 11 residues. V lost 8 bases, J lost 11 bases, and 15 bases lay in between. Germline CDR1 MNHEY, CDR2 SVGAGI. This chain's CDR3 is CASSEEGGAFF. The CDR3 DNA sequence: TGTGCCAGCTCCGAGGAGGGTGGTGCTTTCTTT.

V gene TRBV7-2 combines with J gene TRBJ2-7; TRBD1 agrees at 12 bases. V lost 4 bases to trimming and J lost 5 bases; unmatched junction nucleotides: 6. Germline CDR1 reads SGHTA; CDR2 reads FQGNSA. The CDR3 totals 15 residues. In DNA form, the CDR3 reads TGTGCCAGCAGCTCATCCGGGACAGGGGGCGACGAGCAGTACTTC. Protein product: CASSSSGTGGDEQYF.

The chain has TRBV27 and TRBJ1-3; no firm D call. Trimming stripped 3 bases from V and 1 base from J, with 7 bases between. Germline CDR1 reads MNHEY; CDR2 reads SMNVEV (reference sequence). This CDR3 region has 14 residues. CDR3 sequence: CASSFARSGNTIYF. The CDR3 DNA sequence: TGTGCCAGCAGTTTTGCCAGATCTGGAAACACCATATATTTT.

This chain joins TRBV5-1 and TRBJ2-1; TRBD2 matches at 10 bases. V was pared by 3 bases and J by 9 bases, with 12 bases of the junction left unmatched. This CDR3 region has 16 residues. CDR1 SGHRS and CDR2 YFSETQ come from the germline V gene. CDR3 DNA sequence: TGCGCCAGCAGCTCCCCCAGCGGGAGGGCCTGGGGTGAGCAGTTCTTC. Its protein is CASSSPSGRAWGEQFF. The whole variable domain, filled in from reference TRBV5-1 and TRBJ2-1, reads KAGVTQTPRYLIKTRGQQVTLSCSPISGHRSVSWYQQTPGQGLQFLFEYFSETQRNKGNFPGRFSGRQFSNSRSEMNVSTLELGDSALYLCASSSPSGRAWGEQFFGPGTRLTVL.

The chain is built from TRBV10-3 and TRBJ2-5; the match to TRBD2 covers 12 bases. Trimming took 4 bases from V and 5 from J; bases not matched to a gene: 2. Germline V CDR1 and CDR2: ENHRY, SYGVKD. The CDR3 consists of 14 residues. The CDR3 loop is CAISGLAGVETQYF. CDR3 DNA: TGTGCCATCAGTGGACTAGCGGGGGTTGAGACCCAGTACTTC.

This chain connects TRBV9 to TRBJ1-2; TRBD1 matches 7 bases. Germline trimming cut 3 bases from V and 6 bases from J; bases unmatched to any gene: 8. Germline CDR1 SGDLS, CDR2 YYNGEE. This CDR3 is 14 amino acids long. In DNA form, the CDR3 reads TGTGCCAGCAGCGCCTTGACAGGGAATGATGGCTACACCTTC. Residues: CASSALTGNDGYTF.

V usage is TRBV7-2 and J usage is TRBJ2-7, with no clear D. The germline V and J ends were trimmed by 6 bases and 0 bases, with 9 bases remaining between them. This CDR3 is built from 13 residues. Germline V gene lookup returns CDR1 SGHTA and CDR2 FQGNSA. DNA of the CDR3: TGTGCCAGCAGTCCACGGAGCTCCTACGAGCAGTACTTC. Protein sequence: CASSPRSSYEQYF. The entire variable domain, with the rest obtained from reference TRBV7-2 and TRBJ2-7, is as follows: GAGVSQSPSNKVTEKGKDVELRCDPISGHTALYWYRQSLGQGLEFLIYFQGNSAPDKSGLPSDRFSAERTGGSVSTLTIQRTQQEDSAVYLCASSPRSSYEQYFGPGTRLTVT.

The rearrangement links TRBV18 to TRBJ1-2; 7 nucleotides match TRBD1. Germline CDR1 reads KGHSH; CDR2 reads LQKENI. The CDR3 has 13 residues. Trimming at V came to 4 bases and at J to 6 bases, leaving 5 bases not matched to a gene. The CDR3 DNA follows: TGTGCCAGCTCACGACAGGGTGTGGATGGCTACACCTTC. Amino acids: CASSRQGVDGYTF.

The rearrangement links TRBV5-1 to TRBJ2-2, with unresolved D. Germline CDR1 SGHRS, CDR2 YFSETQ. V lost 9 bases and J 1 base, leaving 16 bases between the germline ends. CDR3 size: 15 residues. This CDR3 is CATLVRSWNTGELFF. CDR3 DNA sequence: TGCGCCACCCTCGTGCGGTCCTGGAACACCGGGGAGCTGTTTTTT. The complete variable domain, with remaining parts taken from reference TRBV5-1 and TRBJ2-2, reads KAGVTQTPRYLIKTRGQQVTLSCSPISGHRSVSWYQQTPGQGLQFLFEYFSETQRNKGNFPGRFSGRQFSNSRSEMNVSTLELGDSALYLCATLVRSWNTGELFFGEGSRLTVL.

The chain is built from TRBV19 and TRBJ2-5, with TRBD2 identical over 11 bases. CDR3 length: 17 residues. CDR1 is LNHDA, CDR2 SQIVND, per germline (reference sequence). J was trimmed by 5 bases and V by 3 bases; bases with no gene match: 11. The DNA for the CDR3 is TGTGCCAGTAGTATTCGGGGTAGCGGGGGGGCCAGGGAGACCCAGTACTTC. Its protein is CASSIRGSGGARETQYF.

The chain joins TRBV25-1 to TRBJ1-1, with TRBD1 as a possible D gene (6 bases). Germline loops: CDR1 MGHDK, CDR2 SYGVNS. Trimming shortened V by 4 bases and J by 4 bases, and 16 bases separated the two germline ends. The CDR3 contains 15 residues. The CDR3 bases are TGTGCCAGCAGTGCACTGGGGGGAGGGGGCACTGAAGCTTTCTTT. This translates into CASSALGGGGTEAFF.

V gene TRBV25-1 combines with J gene TRBJ1-1; no firm D call. Germline loops: CDR1 MGHDK, CDR2 SYGVNS. Trimming pared 1 base from V and 0 bases from J, leaving 9 bases between. CDR3 length equals 15 residues. The DNA of the CDR3 is TGTGCCAGCAGTGAATTTGGAGGACTGAACACTGAAGCTTTCTTT. The encoded protein is CASSEFGGLNTEAFF.

The chain employs TRBV2 and TRBJ1-2, with 7 bases identical to TRBD1. The germline V gene has CDR1 SNHLY and CDR2 FYNNEI. J gave up 8 bases and V 5 bases, and 8 bases lay outside the gene matches. This CDR3 has 13 residues. The CDR3 sequence: CASSRDSGGGYTF. CDR3 sequence (DNA): TGTGCCAGCAGTAGGGACAGCGGGGGGGGCTACACCTTC.

This chain uses TRBV3-1 (or the pseudogene TRBV3-2) with TRBJ2-1; 14 positions agree with TRBD2. The CDR3 contains 16 residues. The J segment lost 5 bases and the V segment lost 4 bases, leaving 4 bases of the junction unmatched. The germline gives CDR1 LGHDT, CDR2 YNNKEL (reference sequence). CDR3 bases: TGTGCCAGCAGCCCCCGACTAGCGGGGGGGGACAATGAGCAGTTCTTC. This gives the protein CASSPRLAGGDNEQFF.

The chain is built from TRBV6-5 and TRBJ2-1; the D gene is possibly TRBD2 (6 bases). Germline CDR1 is MNHEY and CDR2 is SVGAGI. This CDR3 region has 15 residues. Between the trimmed V and J ends, which lost 2 bases and 5 bases, there was a span of 13 bases. The CDR3 loop is CASSYTGALNNEQFF. The CDR3 nucleotides read TGTGCCAGCAGTTACACGGGAGCGCTGAACAATGAGCAGTTCTTC.

The chain uses TRBV7-9 and TRBJ1-3; D not certain. Germline CDR1 reads SEHNR; CDR2 reads FQNEAQ (reference sequence). The CDR3 contains 16 residues. V lost 5 bases to trimming and J lost 4 bases, with 18 bases between them. The CDR3 region is CASSPGLGLEGNTIYF. CDR3 in DNA: TGTGCCAGCAGCCCGGGTCTAGGTCTTGAAGGAAACACCATATATTTT.

This chain links TRBV27 with TRBJ1-6, with D possibly being TRBD1 (6 bases). V was clipped by 7 bases and J by 8 bases, with 15 bases between them. The CDR3 runs 14 residues. Germline V lookup: CDR1 MNHEY, CDR2 SMNVEV (reference sequence). The DNA of the CDR3 is TGTGCCAGCACCCGGACAGAGGAGTATTCACCCCTCCACTTT. The encoded protein is CASTRTEEYSPLHF.

This sequence joins TRBV5-1 and TRBJ2-2; D remains unclear. The CDR3 has 14 residues. The ends were cut back, 0 bases at V and 7 bases at J, with 10 bases in the middle. Germline V gives CDR1 SGHRS, CDR2 YFSETQ. CDR3 DNA sequence: TGCGCCAGCAGCTTGGACTCCGGTGGCGGGGAGCTGTTTTTT. This gives the protein CASSLDSGGGELFF.

This clone was found a few times. The chain is built from TRBV7-8 and TRBJ1-1, with D possibly TRBD1 on 6 matching bases. V gave up 0 bases and J gave up 6 bases, with 14 bases separating them. Germline V gives CDR1 SGHVS, CDR2 FQNEAQ. The CDR3 runs to 15 residues. CDR3: CASSLAWGGGPEAFF. Here the CDR3 DNA reads TGTGCCAGCAGCTTAGCGTGGGGGGGCGGCCCTGAAGCTTTCTTT.